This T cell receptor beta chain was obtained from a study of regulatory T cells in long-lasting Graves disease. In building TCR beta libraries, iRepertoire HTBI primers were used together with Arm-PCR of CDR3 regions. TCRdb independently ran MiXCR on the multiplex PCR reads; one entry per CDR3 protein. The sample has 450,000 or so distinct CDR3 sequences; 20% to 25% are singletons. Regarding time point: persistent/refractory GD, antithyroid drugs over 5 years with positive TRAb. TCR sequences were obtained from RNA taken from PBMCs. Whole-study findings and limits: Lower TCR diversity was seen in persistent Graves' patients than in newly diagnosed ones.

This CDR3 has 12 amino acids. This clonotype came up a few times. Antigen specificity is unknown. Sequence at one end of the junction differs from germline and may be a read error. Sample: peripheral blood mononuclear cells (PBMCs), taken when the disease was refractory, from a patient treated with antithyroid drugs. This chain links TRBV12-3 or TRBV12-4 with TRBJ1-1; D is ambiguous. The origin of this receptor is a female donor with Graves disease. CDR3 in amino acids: CASSLGSREAFF. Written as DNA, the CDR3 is TGTGCCAGCAGCTTAGGTAGTCGGGAAGCTTTCTTT.